The clone carrying this T cell receptor beta chain was found a few times. Per the study methods: Reference gene primer amplification gave estimated nucleated cell counts. Libraries were prepared by immunoSEQ multiplex PCR; TCRdb keeps only in-frame clonotypes and omits some of them. V and J calls plus clone size are reproduced from that table; the DNA served to infer D and trimming. Found here are some 45,000 clones, more than 65% of them singletons; the top ten hold roughly an eighth. The CDR3 extends over 16 amino acids. This entry comes from a study of blood T cell repertoires in COVID-19. Turning to the study itself: Spain, Italy and the United States supplied samples that represented acute and convalescent COVID-19. PBMCs, B-cell-depleted T cells, or T cells were the source of the cDNA or gDNA that made up the material.

The rearrangement uses TRBV1 and TRBJ2-1; the table's D call, TRBD2, was not checked against the DNA. TRBV1 is designated a pseudogene. This clonotype was obtained from a human donor in a cohort sampled during active COVID-19. Sequenced sample: peripheral blood. CDR3 in amino acids: CTSRSGKGSSYNEQFF. The CDR3 bases are TGCACCAGCAGATCCGGAAAAGGGAGCTCCTACAATGAGCAGTTCTTC.